Below, 10 T cell receptor beta chains from the same sample are listed, as sequenced in a study of T cell repertoires in cytomegalovirus infection (dated by TCRdb to between 2018 and 2021). The sequencing machine was an Illumina HiSeq 1500. TCRdb handled the public reads itself, with Q25 trimming in fastp and clone calling in MiXCR, and kept productive beta chains. Every distinct CDR3 protein forms one entry, paired with its most common genes and DNA. The sample contains hundreds of thousands of distinct CDR3 sequences, roughly 6.5% of them found a single time. Clones ranked in the top ten supply around 6% of the sample. The sequenced material came from PBMCs. The receptor set was obtained from a human donor in good health (CMV status not recorded). Some clones in this sample may be carry-over from other donors' samples.

This clonotype was found once. The chain has TRBV29-1 and TRBJ2-7; D might be TRBD1 (5 bases). V shed 4 bases and J shed 3 bases, with 10 bases lying between them. Germline-derived CDR1 and CDR2 are SQVTM and ANQGSEA. The CDR3 runs 12 residues. CDR3 loop: CSVVGQRYEQYF. CDR3 sequence (DNA): TGCAGCGTTGTGGGGCAGCGCTACGAGCAGTACTTC.

This clonotype was seen more than once but under ten times. The chain has TRBV14 and TRBJ2-5, with TRBD1 matching over 9 bases. The germline V gene encodes CDR1 SGHDN and CDR2 FVKESK. J lost 4 bases, V lost 5 bases, and 8 bases had no gene match. The CDR3 loop spans 15 amino acids. The CDR3 protein is CASSGTGTGSETQYF. In DNA form, the CDR3 reads TGTGCCAGCAGCGGAACCGGGACAGGGTCAGAGACCCAGTACTTC.

This chain connects TRBV20-1 to TRBJ2-7; D possibly corresponds to TRBD2 (5 bases). V was trimmed by 6 bases and J by 0 bases, leaving 18 bases between them. CDR3 size: 15 residues. Per germline, CDR1 DFQATT and CDR2 SNEGSKA (reference sequence). The CDR3 loop reads CSAINPGFNSYEQYF. In DNA form, the CDR3 reads TGCAGTGCAATAAACCCGGGGTTCAACTCCTACGAGCAGTACTTC.

This clonotype has at least ten counts. The CDR3 sequence is CSAGTGGTGELFF. The CDR3 DNA is TGCAGCGCCGGGACAGGGGGCACCGGGGAGCTGTTTTTT. This rearrangement joins TRBV29-1 to TRBJ2-2, with 11 bases matching TRBD1. Per the germline V gene, CDR1 is SQVTM and CDR2 is ANQGSEA. The trim removed 7 bases at V and 4 bases at J, leaving 2 bases unmatched. The CDR3 consists of 13 residues.

This clonotype was detected many times. The chain combines TRBV5-4 with TRBJ1-1; tentative D call: TRBD1 (5 bases). There are 16 residues in the CDR3. Per germline, CDR1 SGHNT and CDR2 YYREEE (reference sequence). Between the trimmed V and J ends, which lost 0 bases and 4 bases, there was a span of 16 bases. In nucleotides, the CDR3 is TGTGCCAGCAGCTTGGCCATAGGGGCCCCGAGCACTGAAGCTTTCTTT. As protein: CASSLAIGAPSTEAFF.

This clonotype was recorded many times. The chain joins TRBV7-9 to TRBJ1-6; possibly TRBD1 for D (6 bases). Germline V gives CDR1 SEHNR, CDR2 FQNEAQ (reference sequence). Trimming left V 2 bases short and J 9 bases short, with 11 bases between. The CDR3 contains 14 residues. The CDR3 loop is CASSLQGSGSPLHF. CDR3 coding DNA: TGTGCCAGCAGCTTACAGGGGTCAGGTTCACCCCTCCACTTT.

This clonotype was seen many times. The chain recombines TRBV5-3 with TRBJ1-1; D uncertain. TRBV5-3 is an open reading frame, and its role is uncertain. V was pared by 0 bases and J by 1 base, with 7 bases between. The CDR3 runs to 14 residues. In nucleotides, the CDR3 is TGTGCCAGAAGCTTGGACAGCCAGAACACTGAAGCTTTCTTT. This sequence encodes CARSLDSQNTEAFF.

This clonotype was seen at least ten times. The gene calls are TRBV20-1 and TRBJ2-1; 9 bases are a match to TRBD2. With 1 base clipped from V and 5 bases from J, the junction kept 15 bases outside the gene matches. Germline V CDR1 and CDR2: DFQATT, SNEGSKA (reference sequence). The CDR3 contains 18 residues. Written as DNA, the CDR3 is TGCAGTGCTAGAGGTGTATCGCCCCAGCGGGGGGTAAACAATGAGCAGTTCTTC. Encoded protein: CSARGVSPQRGVNNEQFF.

A few counts support this clonotype. The chain joins TRBV7-2 to TRBJ2-1, with D unresolved. Per germline, CDR1 SGHTA and CDR2 FQGNSA. The CDR3 runs 16 residues. Between the trimmed V and J ends, which lost 5 bases and 4 bases, there was a span of 18 bases. CDR3 nucleotide sequence: TGTGCCAGCAGCGATAAGTCGGTCGGCTGGTACAATGAGCAGTTCTTC. Translating gives CASSDKSVGWYNEQFF.

This clonotype showed up many times. A much larger clone lies one base from this, so it may be a read error. The chain links TRBV14 to TRBJ2-4; D gene ambiguous. The CDR3 extends over 14 amino acids. Germline V gene sequence: CDR1 SGHDN, CDR2 FVKESK. V was clipped by 2 bases and J by 0 bases, with 5 bases between them. The CDR3 DNA is TGTGCCAGCAGCCAACTGGGAGCCAAAAACATTCAGTACTTC. Its translation: CASSQLGAKNIQYF.